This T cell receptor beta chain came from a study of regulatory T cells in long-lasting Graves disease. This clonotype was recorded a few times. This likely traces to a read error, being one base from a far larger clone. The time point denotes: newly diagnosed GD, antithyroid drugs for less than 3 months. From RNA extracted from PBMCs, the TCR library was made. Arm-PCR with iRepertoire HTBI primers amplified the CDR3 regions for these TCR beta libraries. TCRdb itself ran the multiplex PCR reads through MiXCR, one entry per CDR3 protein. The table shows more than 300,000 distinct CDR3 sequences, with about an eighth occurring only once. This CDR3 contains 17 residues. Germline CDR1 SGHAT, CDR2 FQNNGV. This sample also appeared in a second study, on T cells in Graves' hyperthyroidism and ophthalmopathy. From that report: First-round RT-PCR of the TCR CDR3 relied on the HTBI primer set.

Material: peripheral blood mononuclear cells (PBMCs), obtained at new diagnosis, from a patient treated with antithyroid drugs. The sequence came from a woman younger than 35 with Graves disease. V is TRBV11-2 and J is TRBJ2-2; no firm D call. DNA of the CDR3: TGTGCCAGCAGCTACCCCTTCGCCCAGTCGAACACCGAGGAGCTGTTTTTT. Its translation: CASSYPFAQSNTEELFF.